Listed below are T cell receptor beta chains from one sample, sequenced in a study of human T cells and chemical hapten exposure. TCRdb re-derived calls from the RACE reads in MiXCR, one entry per CDR3 protein. The repertoire holds roughly 250,000 distinct CDR3 sequences, with about 9% as singletons. Sequenced material: whole blood, taken in connection with sensitization to the hapten diphenylcyclopropenone (DPC). All receptors derive from a woman aged 40 to 50 with alopecia areata. Some clones in this sample may be carry-over from other donors' samples. Each CDR3 is given with its conserved first and last residue. A D gene is named only where the DNA matches it firmly. Size tells how often a clone was seen (once, few, many) or the class of an expanded clone, and some rows leave it out.

d_gene: TRBD1; j_gene: TRBJ2-7; v_gene: TRBV11-2; abundance: few; CDR3aa: CASSPISRAGTGYEQYF; CDR3nt: TGTGCCAGCAGCCCAATTTCCCGGGCCGGGACAGGGTACGAGCAGTACTTC
d_gene: -; j_gene: TRBJ2-7; v_gene: TRBV4-3; abundance: few; CDR3aa: CASSQEWAGYAEQYF; CDR3nt: TGCGCCAGCAGCCAAGAGTGGGCGGGGTACGCCGAGCAGTACTTC
d_gene: -; j_gene: TRBJ2-7; v_gene: TRBV6-6; abundance: -; CDR3aa: CASSPTGRTSYEQYF; CDR3nt: TGTGCCAGCAGCCCTACGGGACGGACTTCCTACGAGCAGTACTTC
d_gene: -; j_gene: TRBJ2-1; v_gene: TRBV7-8; abundance: -; CDR3aa: CASSLSSFSYNEQFF; CDR3nt: TGTGCCAGCAGCTTAAGTAGTTTTTCCTACAATGAGCAGTTCTTC
d_gene: -; j_gene: TRBJ2-3; v_gene: TRBV7-6; abundance: few; CDR3aa: CASSLFGTAPSTDTQYF; CDR3nt: TGTGCCAGCAGCTTATTCGGGACGGCTCCTAGCACAGATACGCAGTATTTT
d_gene: -; j_gene: TRBJ2-5; v_gene: TRBV7-9; abundance: many; CDR3aa: CASSLAQEQETQYF; CDR3nt: TGTGCCAGCAGCTTAGCCCAGGAGCAAGAGACCCAGTACTTC
d_gene: TRBD1; j_gene: TRBJ2-7; v_gene: TRBV18; abundance: -; CDR3aa: CASSTGQAGYEQYF; CDR3nt: TGTGCCAGCTCAACTGGACAGGCTGGGTACGAGCAGTACTTC
d_gene: TRBD2; j_gene: TRBJ2-1; v_gene: TRBV29-1; abundance: few; CDR3aa: CSVRYSGASSYNEQFF; CDR3nt: TGCAGCGTCCGCTATAGCGGGGCTAGCTCCTACAATGAGCAGTTCTTC
d_gene: -; j_gene: TRBJ1-2; v_gene: TRBV7-6; abundance: few; CDR3aa: CASSLASFGGRDYGYTF; CDR3nt: TGTGCCAGCAGCTTAGCATCCTTCGGGGGGCGCGACTATGGCTACACCTTC
d_gene: -; j_gene: TRBJ2-7; v_gene: TRBV28; abundance: few; CDR3aa: CASSLVLAGTSYEQYF; CDR3nt: TGTGCCAGCAGTTTGGTTTTGGCCGGGACCTCCTACGAGCAGTACTTC
d_gene: -; j_gene: TRBJ2-6; v_gene: TRBV28; abundance: many; CDR3aa: CASSFSGANVLTF; CDR3nt: TGTGCCAGCAGTTTCTCTGGGGCCAACGTCCTGACTTTC
d_gene: -; j_gene: TRBJ2-7; v_gene: TRBV7-2; abundance: many; CDR3aa: CASSHTGGMYEQYF; CDR3nt: TGTGCCAGCAGCCATACCGGCGGGATGTACGAGCAGTACTTC
d_gene: -; j_gene: TRBJ1-2; v_gene: TRBV6-2/TRBV6-3; abundance: few; CDR3aa: CASSYPPVRARGYGYTF; CDR3nt: TGTGCCAGCAGTTACCCCCCGGTCAGGGCGCGAGGCTATGGCTACACCTTC
d_gene: TRBD2; j_gene: TRBJ2-2; v_gene: TRBV4-3; abundance: -; CDR3aa: CASSQETSGRSGELFF; CDR3nt: TGCGCCAGCAGCCAAGAAACTAGCGGGAGGTCCGGGGAGCTGTTTTTT
d_gene: TRBD1; j_gene: TRBJ2-7; v_gene: TRBV6-5; abundance: many; CDR3aa: CASSYSGGTYEQYF; CDR3nt: TGTGCCAGCAGTTACTCAGGGGGCACCTACGAGCAGTACTTC
d_gene: TRBD2; j_gene: TRBJ2-3; v_gene: TRBV5-1; abundance: -; CDR3aa: CASSLATSGTSTDTQYF; CDR3nt: TGCGCCAGCAGCTTGGCAACTAGCGGGACCAGCACAGATACGCAGTATTTT
d_gene: TRBD2; j_gene: TRBJ2-1; v_gene: TRBV6-5; abundance: few; CDR3aa: CASGRGYNEQFF; CDR3nt: TGTGCCAGCGGGAGGGGCTACAATGAGCAGTTCTTC
d_gene: -; j_gene: TRBJ2-5; v_gene: TRBV10-3; abundance: many; CDR3aa: CAISESNSQETQYF; CDR3nt: TGTGCCATCAGTGAGTCGAACAGCCAAGAGACCCAGTACTTC
d_gene: TRBD1; j_gene: TRBJ2-5; v_gene: TRBV5-1; abundance: -; CDR3aa: CASSARDSRETQYF; CDR3nt: TGCGCCAGCAGCGCCCGGGACAGCCGAGAGACCCAGTACTTC
d_gene: TRBD1; j_gene: TRBJ2-3; v_gene: TRBV28; abundance: -; CDR3aa: CASSWDRGRTDTQYF; CDR3nt: TGTGCCAGCAGTTGGGACAGGGGCCGAACAGATACGCAGTATTTT
d_gene: TRBD2; j_gene: TRBJ2-1; v_gene: TRBV7-9; abundance: -; CDR3aa: CVSWLAGGHSNNEQFF; CDR3nt: TGTGTCAGTTGGCTAGCGGGAGGCCATTCCAACAATGAGCAGTTCTTC
d_gene: TRBD1; j_gene: TRBJ1-1; v_gene: TRBV27; abundance: -; CDR3aa: CASSRTGETEAFF; CDR3nt: TGTGCCAGCAGCAGGACAGGGGAAACTGAAGCTTTCTTT
d_gene: TRBD1; j_gene: TRBJ1-2; v_gene: TRBV12-3/TRBV12-4; abundance: -; CDR3aa: CASSPTGMDYGYTF; CDR3nt: TGTGCCAGCAGTCCGACAGGGATGGACTATGGCTACACCTTC
d_gene: TRBD1; j_gene: TRBJ1-5; v_gene: TRBV10-2; abundance: -; CDR3aa: CASTTKGAGNQPQHF; CDR3nt: TGCGCCAGTACAACCAAGGGGGCCGGCAATCAGCCCCAGCATTTT
d_gene: TRBD1; j_gene: TRBJ1-1; v_gene: TRBV2; abundance: -; CDR3aa: CASTVTGGNTEAFF; CDR3nt: TGTGCCAGCACCGTAACAGGGGGAAACACTGAAGCTTTCTTT
d_gene: -; j_gene: TRBJ1-5; v_gene: TRBV7-2; abundance: few; CDR3aa: CASSFFRDGGQPQHF; CDR3nt: TGTGCCAGCAGCTTTTTCAGGGATGGGGGTCAGCCCCAGCATTTT
d_gene: TRBD1; j_gene: TRBJ1-1; v_gene: TRBV6-6; abundance: few; CDR3aa: CASSGGRNTEAFF; CDR3nt: TGTGCCAGTTCAGGGGGGCGTAACACTGAAGCTTTCTTT
d_gene: TRBD2; j_gene: TRBJ2-5; v_gene: TRBV7-3; abundance: many; CDR3aa: CASSLSGRGAGTQYF; CDR3nt: TGTGCCAGCAGCTTAAGCGGGAGAGGGGCGGGGACCCAGTACTTC
d_gene: -; j_gene: TRBJ2-5; v_gene: TRBV5-1; abundance: -; CDR3aa: CASSLEPGLQETQYF; CDR3nt: TGCGCCAGCAGCTTGGAACCAGGACTCCAAGAGACCCAGTACTTC
d_gene: -; j_gene: TRBJ2-4; v_gene: TRBV2; abundance: many; CDR3aa: CASSEEGTAKNIQYF; CDR3nt: TGTGCCAGCAGTGAAGAGGGGACAGCCAAAAACATTCAGTACTTC
d_gene: TRBD2; j_gene: TRBJ2-5; v_gene: TRBV10-3; abundance: many; CDR3aa: CAISDPGLAYQETQYF; CDR3nt: TGTGCCATCAGTGACCCAGGACTAGCGTACCAAGAGACCCAGTACTTC
d_gene: TRBD1; j_gene: TRBJ2-3; v_gene: TRBV10-3; abundance: -; CDR3aa: CAISPGQGVQNTDTQYF; CDR3nt: TGTGCCATCAGCCCGGGACAGGGGGTTCAGAACACAGATACGCAGTATTTT
d_gene: TRBD1; j_gene: TRBJ2-7; v_gene: TRBV27; abundance: -; CDR3aa: CASSRQGAPRLSYEQYF; CDR3nt: TGTGCCAGCAGCCGACAGGGGGCCCCGCGCTTATCCTACGAGCAGTACTTC
d_gene: TRBD2; j_gene: TRBJ2-3; v_gene: TRBV6-4; abundance: many; CDR3aa: CASSTGLADTDTQYF; CDR3nt: TGTGCCAGCAGTACAGGACTAGCAGACACAGATACGCAGTATTTT
d_gene: TRBD1; j_gene: TRBJ2-7; v_gene: TRBV7-3; abundance: few; CDR3aa: CASSPTGWSYEQYF; CDR3nt: TGTGCCAGCAGCCCGACAGGGTGGTCCTACGAGCAGTACTTC
d_gene: -; j_gene: TRBJ1-2; v_gene: TRBV10-3; abundance: -; CDR3aa: CAISGRDGYTF; CDR3nt: TGTGCCATCAGTGGCAGAGATGGCTACACCTTC
d_gene: TRBD2; j_gene: TRBJ2-3; v_gene: TRBV9; abundance: -; CDR3aa: CASSVRTSGSYDTQYF; CDR3nt: TGTGCCAGCAGCGTAAGGACTAGCGGGAGTTACGATACGCAGTATTTT
d_gene: -; j_gene: TRBJ1-1; v_gene: TRBV12-3/TRBV12-4; abundance: few; CDR3aa: CASSFGLEQGAAEAFF; CDR3nt: TGTGCCAGCAGTTTCGGACTCGAACAGGGAGCCGCTGAAGCTTTCTTT
d_gene: -; j_gene: TRBJ2-1; v_gene: TRBV6-2/TRBV6-3; abundance: many; CDR3aa: CASSPVKGNEQFF; CDR3nt: TGTGCCAGCAGCCCGGTTAAGGGCAATGAGCAGTTCTTC
d_gene: -; j_gene: TRBJ2-7; v_gene: TRBV6-2/TRBV6-3; abundance: many; CDR3aa: CASSSPEGFSYEQYF; CDR3nt: TGTGCCAGCAGTTCCCCCGAGGGTTTCTCCTACGAGCAGTACTTC
d_gene: -; j_gene: TRBJ2-7; v_gene: TRBV7-2; abundance: few; CDR3aa: CASSLAPRGSPYEQYF; CDR3nt: TGTGCCAGCAGCTTAGCCCCCCGAGGCAGCCCCTACGAGCAGTACTTC
d_gene: TRBD1; j_gene: TRBJ2-7; v_gene: TRBV7-6; abundance: many; CDR3aa: CASSPGTGAYEQYF; CDR3nt: TGTGCCAGCAGCCCGGGGACAGGGGCCTACGAGCAGTACTTC
d_gene: TRBD1; j_gene: TRBJ1-2; v_gene: TRBV29-1; abundance: -; CDR3aa: CSVNRGDTGYTF; CDR3nt: TGCAGCGTCAACAGGGGCGATACTGGCTACACCTTC
d_gene: TRBD1; j_gene: TRBJ2-3; v_gene: TRBV12-3/TRBV12-4; abundance: few; CDR3aa: CASSLRDSRTDTQYF; CDR3nt: TGTGCCAGCAGCCTGAGGGACAGCCGCACAGATACGCAGTATTTT
d_gene: -; j_gene: TRBJ2-7; v_gene: TRBV4-1; abundance: many; CDR3aa: CASSRPGAEGYEQYF; CDR3nt: TGCGCCAGCAGCCGCCCCGGGGCCGAAGGTTACGAGCAGTACTTC
d_gene: TRBD2; j_gene: TRBJ2-2; v_gene: TRBV20-1; abundance: few; CDR3aa: CSASPGLAGVAGELFF; CDR3nt: TGCAGTGCTAGCCCGGGACTAGCGGGAGTTGCCGGGGAGCTGTTTTTT
d_gene: -; j_gene: TRBJ2-5; v_gene: TRBV7-7; abundance: few; CDR3aa: CASSLTPPETQYF; CDR3nt: TGTGCTAGCAGCTTAACCCCCCCTGAGACCCAGTACTTC
d_gene: -; j_gene: TRBJ2-5; v_gene: TRBV7-6; abundance: few; CDR3aa: CASSKFRETQYF; CDR3nt: TGTGCCAGCAGCAAGTTCCGGGAGACCCAGTACTTC
d_gene: -; j_gene: TRBJ1-3; v_gene: TRBV20-1; abundance: few; CDR3aa: CSASPTGLGNTIYF; CDR3nt: TGCAGTGCTAGTCCCACAGGGCTGGGAAACACCATATATTTT